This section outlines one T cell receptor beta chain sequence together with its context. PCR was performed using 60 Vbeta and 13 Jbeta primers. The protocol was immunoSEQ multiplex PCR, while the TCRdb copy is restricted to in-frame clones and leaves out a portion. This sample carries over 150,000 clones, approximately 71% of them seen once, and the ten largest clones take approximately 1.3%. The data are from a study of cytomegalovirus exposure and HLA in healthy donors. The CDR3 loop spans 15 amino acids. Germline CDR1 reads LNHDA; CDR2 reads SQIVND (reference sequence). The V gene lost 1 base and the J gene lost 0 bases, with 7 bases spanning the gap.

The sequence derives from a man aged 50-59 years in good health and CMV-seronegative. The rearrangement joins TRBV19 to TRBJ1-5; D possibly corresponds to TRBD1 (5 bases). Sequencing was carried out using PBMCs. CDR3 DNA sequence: TGTGCCAGTAGTATAGGGACACCTAGCAATCAGCCCCAGCATTTT. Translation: CASSIGTPSNQPQHF. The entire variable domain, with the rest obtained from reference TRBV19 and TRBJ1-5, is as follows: DGGITQSPKYLFRKEGQNVTLSCEQNLNHDAMYWYRQDPGQGLRLIYYSQIVNDFQKGDIAEGYSVSREKKESFPLTVTSAQKNPTAFYLCASSIGTPSNQPQHFGDGTRLSIL.